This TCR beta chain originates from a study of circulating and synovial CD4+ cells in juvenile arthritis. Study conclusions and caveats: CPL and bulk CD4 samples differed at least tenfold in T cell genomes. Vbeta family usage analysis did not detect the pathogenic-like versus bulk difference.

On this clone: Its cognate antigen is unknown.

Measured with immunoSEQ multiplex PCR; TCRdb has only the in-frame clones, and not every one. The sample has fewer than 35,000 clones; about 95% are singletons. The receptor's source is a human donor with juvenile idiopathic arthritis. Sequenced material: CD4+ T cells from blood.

This CDR3 reads CASSDPGTGSYEQYF. DNA of the CDR3: TGTGCCAGCAGCGACCCCGGGACAGGCTCCTACGAGCAGTACTTC. This sequence joins TRBV21-1 and TRBJ2-7; TRBD1, as called in the table, went unchecked against the DNA. TRBV21-1 is deemed a pseudogene. The CDR3 has 15 amino acids.